These 14 T cell receptor beta chains share one sample of origin, sequenced in a study of cytomegalovirus exposure and HLA in healthy donors. Profiled with immunoSEQ multiplex PCR; TCRdb holds only in-frame clones, not every one. The data contain tens of thousands of clones, about 93% of them singletons. Sequencing was performed on PBMCs. The receptors stem from a woman younger than 35 in good health and CMV-seronegative.

The chain joins TRBV29-1 to TRBJ1-1, with unresolved D. Trimming removed 0 bases from V and 0 bases from J, with 5 bases in between. CDR1 is SQVTM, CDR2 ANQGSEA, per germline. The CDR3 has 13 amino acids. CDR3 sequence: CSVEEHMNTEAFF. The CDR3 DNA reads as TGCAGCGTTGAAGAACACATGAACACTGAAGCTTTCTTT.

For the CDR3, the DNA is TGTGCCAGCAGCTTAGGTATTGGGGAGCTGTTTTTT. Translation: CASSLGIGELFF. The chain links TRBV11-3 to TRBJ2-2; D ambiguous. The CDR3 is made up of 12 amino acids. The ends were cut back, 1 base at V and 8 bases at J, with 5 bases in the middle. The germline gives CDR1 SGHNT, CDR2 YENEEA.

The chain uses TRBV18 and TRBJ2-6, with D perhaps matching TRBD2 (6 bases). V gave up 3 bases and J gave up 1 base, with 7 bases separating them. CDR1 is KGHSH and CDR2 is LQKENI in the germline V gene. This CDR3 is built from 15 residues. CDR3 loop: CASSPRESGANVLTF. The CDR3 DNA reads as TGTGCCAGCTCACCTCGGGAGTCTGGGGCCAACGTCCTGACTTTC.

The genes are TRBV7-6 and TRBJ2-5, with 9 nucleotides matching TRBD1. Germline CDR1 reads SGHVS; CDR2 reads FNYEAQ. This CDR3 region has 15 residues. Trimming removed 3 bases from V and 2 bases from J; junction bases left unmatched: 4. This CDR3 is CASSFGTGIQETQYF. CDR3 DNA: TGTGCCAGCAGCTTCGGGACAGGGATACAAGAGACCCAGTACTTC.

The V call is TRBV13, the J call TRBJ1-1, with 10 bases identical to TRBD1. The CDR3 length is 16 residues. V lost 5 bases, J lost 3 bases, and 9 bases stayed unmatched. Germline CDR1 PRHDT, CDR2 FYEKMQ (reference sequence). The CDR3 DNA is TGTGCCAGCAGCGTCACCCGACAGGGGGCTTACACTGAAGCTTTCTTT. Encoded protein: CASSVTRQGAYTEAFF.

V usage is TRBV6-1 and J usage is TRBJ1-1; D is undetermined. This CDR3 is built from 13 residues. CDR1 is MNHNS, CDR2 SASEGT, per germline. V lost 2 bases to trimming and J lost 4 bases, with 8 bases between them. DNA for the CDR3: TGTGCCAGCAGTGAATTGGAGTTCACTGAAGCTTTCTTT. Translation: CASSELEFTEAFF.

The chain joins TRBV9 to TRBJ2-1; D remains ambiguous. This CDR3 comprises 15 residues. V was cut by 0 bases and J by 0 bases, with 7 bases left in between. The germline gives CDR1 SGDLS, CDR2 YYNGEE. CDR3: CASSVGAGSYNEQFF. The CDR3 DNA reads TGTGCCAGCAGCGTAGGGGCAGGCTCCTACAATGAGCAGTTCTTC.

V gene TRBV6-5 combines with J gene TRBJ1-1, with D perhaps TRBD1 (6 bases). Germline V gene sequence: CDR1 MNHEY, CDR2 SVGAGI. The CDR3 totals 14 residues. V lost 6 bases to trimming and J lost 0 bases, with 11 bases between them. The CDR3 DNA is TGTGCCAGCAGGTTGGGGGCGGTGAACACTGAAGCTTTCTTT. Amino acid sequence: CASRLGAVNTEAFF.

The rearrangement joins TRBV5-4 to TRBJ2-1, with 8 bases identical to TRBD1. CDR3 length: 15 residues. The V segment lost 2 bases and the J segment 6 bases; nucleotides outside the gene matches: 7. CDR1 and CDR2 (germline): SGHNT, YYREEE (reference sequence). The CDR3 protein is CASSFTPTGGNEQFF. CDR3 sequence (DNA): TGTGCCAGCAGCTTTACCCCCACAGGGGGCAATGAGCAGTTCTTC.

The chain couples TRBV2 to TRBJ2-5; D remains ambiguous. This CDR3 comprises 11 residues. Trimming cost V 4 bases and J 2 bases, with 2 bases left between them. Germline CDR1 reads SNHLY; CDR2 reads FYNNEI. This CDR3 is CASSVQETQYF. The CDR3 bases are TGTGCCAGCAGTGTACAAGAGACCCAGTACTTC.

The chain has TRBV11-2 and TRBJ2-3, with D possibly TRBD2 on 5 matching bases. Germline V CDR1 and CDR2: SGHAT, FQNNGV. This CDR3 has 16 residues. Trimming took 3 bases from V and 3 from J, leaving 16 bases between them. As DNA, the CDR3 is TGTGCCAGCAGCTTTGAGGGCCTCCTCTCAACAGATACGCAGTATTTT. Protein sequence: CASSFEGLLSTDTQYF.

This clone was found once. The gene calls are TRBV5-1 and TRBJ1-4, with 7 bases lining up with TRBD1. CDR1 is SGHRS and CDR2 is YFSETQ in the germline V gene. This CDR3 spans 14 amino acids. After removal of 0 bases from V and 10 bases from J, the junction contained 6 bases not matched to a gene. The CDR3 region has the DNA TGCGCCAGCAGCTTGGACAGGGGTTACGGAAAACTGTTTTTT. Its protein product is CASSLDRGYGKLFF.

The chain uses TRBV28 and TRBJ1-5; a weak D match, TRBD1 (6 bases). Trimming shortened V by 6 bases and J by 6 bases, and 12 bases separated the two germline ends. Germline V gene data show CDR1 as MDHEN and CDR2 as SYDVKM. The CDR3 loop spans 13 amino acids. CDR3 residues: CASRSTGIQPQHF. The CDR3 region has the DNA TGTGCCAGCAGATCTACAGGGATTCAGCCCCAGCATTTT.

The chain recombines TRBV7-3 with TRBJ2-3; D is perhaps TRBD2 (5 bases). Trimming took off 3 bases at V and 1 base at J, with 17 bases between the two ends. The CDR3 sequence is 17 residues long. The germline CDR1 and CDR2 sequences are SGHTA and FQGTGA. The CDR3 sequence: CASSFRGRSSRTDTQYF. As DNA, the CDR3 is TGTGCCAGCAGCTTTCGGGGAAGGAGCAGCCGCACAGATACGCAGTATTTT.